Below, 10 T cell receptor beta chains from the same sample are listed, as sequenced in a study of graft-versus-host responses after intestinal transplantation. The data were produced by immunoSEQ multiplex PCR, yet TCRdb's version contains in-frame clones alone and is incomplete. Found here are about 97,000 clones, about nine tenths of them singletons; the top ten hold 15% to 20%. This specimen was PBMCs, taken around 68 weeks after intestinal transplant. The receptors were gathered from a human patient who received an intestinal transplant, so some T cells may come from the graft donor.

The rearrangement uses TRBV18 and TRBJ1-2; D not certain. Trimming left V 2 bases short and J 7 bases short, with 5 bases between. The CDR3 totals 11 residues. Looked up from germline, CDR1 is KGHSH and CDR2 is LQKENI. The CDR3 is CASSPGVGYTF. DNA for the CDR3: TGTGCCAGCTCACCAGGGGTTGGCTACACCTTC.

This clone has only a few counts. CDR3 coding DNA: TGTGCCAGCAGCTCGGACAGGACCGATAACTATGGCTACACCTTC. This translates into CASSSDRTDNYGYTF. J is TRBJ1-2 and V is TRBV5-5, with TRBD1 identical over 7 bases. V gave up 3 bases and J gave up 1 base; unmatched junction bases: 6. Germline CDR1 reads SGHKS; CDR2 reads YYEKEE (reference sequence). The CDR3 is 15 amino acids. Filled out from reference TRBV5-5 and TRBJ1-2, the complete variable domain reads DAGVTQSPTHLIKTRGQQVTLRCSPISGHKSVSWYQQVLGQGPQFIFQYYEKEERGRGNFPDRFSARQFPNYSSELNVNALLLGDSALYLCASSSDRTDNYGYTFGSGTRLTVV.

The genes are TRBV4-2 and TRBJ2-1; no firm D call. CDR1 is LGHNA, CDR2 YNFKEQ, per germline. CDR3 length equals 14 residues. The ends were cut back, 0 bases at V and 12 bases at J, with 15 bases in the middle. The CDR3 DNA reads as TGTGCCAGCAGCCAAGAGGCCCAGGTTTGGGGGCAGTTCTTC. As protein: CASSQEAQVWGQFF.

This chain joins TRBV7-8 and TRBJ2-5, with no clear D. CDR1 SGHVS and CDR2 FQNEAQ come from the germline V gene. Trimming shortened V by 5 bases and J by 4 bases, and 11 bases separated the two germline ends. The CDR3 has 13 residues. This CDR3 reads CASSLVVGETQYF. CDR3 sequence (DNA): TGTGCCAGCAGCCTGGTAGTGGGAGAGACCCAGTACTTC.

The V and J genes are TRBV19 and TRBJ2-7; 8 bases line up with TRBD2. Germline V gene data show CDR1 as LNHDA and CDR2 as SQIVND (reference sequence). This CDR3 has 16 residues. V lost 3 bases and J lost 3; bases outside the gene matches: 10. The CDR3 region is CASSISGGEVNYEQYF. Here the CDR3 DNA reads TGTGCCAGTAGTATCTCCGGGGGGGAGGTAAACTACGAGCAGTACTTC.

CDR3 loop: CASSASGTDNEKLFF. The CDR3 DNA is TGTGCCAGCAGCGCCTCCGGGACAGATAATGAAAAACTGTTTTTT. J is TRBJ1-4 and V is TRBV9; TRBD1 agrees at 7 bases. J was trimmed by 4 bases and V by 3 bases; bases with no gene match: 6. CDR1 and CDR2 (germline): SGDLS, YYNGEE. The CDR3 spans 15 residues.

The CDR3 DNA sequence: TGTGCCAGCAGCTCCGGAGGTCCTAGCAATCAGCCCCAGCATTTT. It codes for CASSSGGPSNQPQHF. The chain combines TRBV7-9 with TRBJ1-5; D not resolved. V lost 4 bases and J 0 bases, leaving 10 bases between the germline ends. The CDR3 consists of 15 residues. CDR1 is SEHNR, CDR2 FQNEAQ, per germline (reference sequence). The full variable domain, rest sourced from reference TRBV7-9 and TRBJ1-5, is DTGVSQNPRHKITKRGQNVTFRCDPISEHNRLYWYRQTLGQGPEFLTYFQNEAQLEKSRLLSDRFSAERPKGSFSTLEIQRTEQGDSAMYLCASSSGGPSNQPQHFGDGTRLSIL.

The CDR3 reads CASSPGQLQDEQYF. The DNA of the CDR3 is TGCGCCAGCAGCCCAGGACAGCTACAAGACGAGCAGTACTTC. The rearrangement joins TRBV5-1 to TRBJ2-5; D perhaps matches TRBD1 (6 bases). Judging by the DNA end, TRBJ2-7 fits better; the J call may be wrong. CDR3 length equals 14 residues. Germline loops: CDR1 SGHRS, CDR2 YFSETQ.

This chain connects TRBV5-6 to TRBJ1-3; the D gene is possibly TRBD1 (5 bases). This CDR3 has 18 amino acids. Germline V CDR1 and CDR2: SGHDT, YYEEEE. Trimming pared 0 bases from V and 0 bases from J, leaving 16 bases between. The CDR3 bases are TGTGCCAGCAGCTTGGGAGGGGACGGGGTCCACTCTGGAAACACCATATATTTT. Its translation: CASSLGGDGVHSGNTIYF.

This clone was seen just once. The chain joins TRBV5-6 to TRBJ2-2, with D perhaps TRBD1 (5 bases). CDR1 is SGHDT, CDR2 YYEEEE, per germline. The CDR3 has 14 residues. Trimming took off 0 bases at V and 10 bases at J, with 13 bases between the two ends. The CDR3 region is CASSLAGGAEELFF. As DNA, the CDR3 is TGTGCCAGCAGCTTGGCCGGTGGGGCCGAGGAGCTGTTTTTT.